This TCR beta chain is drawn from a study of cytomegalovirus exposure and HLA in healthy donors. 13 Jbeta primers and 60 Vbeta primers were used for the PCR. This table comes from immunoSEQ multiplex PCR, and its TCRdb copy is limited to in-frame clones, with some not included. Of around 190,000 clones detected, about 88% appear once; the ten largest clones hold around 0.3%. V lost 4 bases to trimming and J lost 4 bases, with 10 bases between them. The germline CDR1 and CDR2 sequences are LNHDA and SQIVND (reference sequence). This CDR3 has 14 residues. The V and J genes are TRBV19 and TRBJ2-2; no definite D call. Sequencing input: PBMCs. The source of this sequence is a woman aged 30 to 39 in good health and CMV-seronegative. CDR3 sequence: CASSRSPGTGELFF. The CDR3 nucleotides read TGTGCCAGTAGTAGATCCCCAGGCACCGGGGAGCTGTTTTTT.